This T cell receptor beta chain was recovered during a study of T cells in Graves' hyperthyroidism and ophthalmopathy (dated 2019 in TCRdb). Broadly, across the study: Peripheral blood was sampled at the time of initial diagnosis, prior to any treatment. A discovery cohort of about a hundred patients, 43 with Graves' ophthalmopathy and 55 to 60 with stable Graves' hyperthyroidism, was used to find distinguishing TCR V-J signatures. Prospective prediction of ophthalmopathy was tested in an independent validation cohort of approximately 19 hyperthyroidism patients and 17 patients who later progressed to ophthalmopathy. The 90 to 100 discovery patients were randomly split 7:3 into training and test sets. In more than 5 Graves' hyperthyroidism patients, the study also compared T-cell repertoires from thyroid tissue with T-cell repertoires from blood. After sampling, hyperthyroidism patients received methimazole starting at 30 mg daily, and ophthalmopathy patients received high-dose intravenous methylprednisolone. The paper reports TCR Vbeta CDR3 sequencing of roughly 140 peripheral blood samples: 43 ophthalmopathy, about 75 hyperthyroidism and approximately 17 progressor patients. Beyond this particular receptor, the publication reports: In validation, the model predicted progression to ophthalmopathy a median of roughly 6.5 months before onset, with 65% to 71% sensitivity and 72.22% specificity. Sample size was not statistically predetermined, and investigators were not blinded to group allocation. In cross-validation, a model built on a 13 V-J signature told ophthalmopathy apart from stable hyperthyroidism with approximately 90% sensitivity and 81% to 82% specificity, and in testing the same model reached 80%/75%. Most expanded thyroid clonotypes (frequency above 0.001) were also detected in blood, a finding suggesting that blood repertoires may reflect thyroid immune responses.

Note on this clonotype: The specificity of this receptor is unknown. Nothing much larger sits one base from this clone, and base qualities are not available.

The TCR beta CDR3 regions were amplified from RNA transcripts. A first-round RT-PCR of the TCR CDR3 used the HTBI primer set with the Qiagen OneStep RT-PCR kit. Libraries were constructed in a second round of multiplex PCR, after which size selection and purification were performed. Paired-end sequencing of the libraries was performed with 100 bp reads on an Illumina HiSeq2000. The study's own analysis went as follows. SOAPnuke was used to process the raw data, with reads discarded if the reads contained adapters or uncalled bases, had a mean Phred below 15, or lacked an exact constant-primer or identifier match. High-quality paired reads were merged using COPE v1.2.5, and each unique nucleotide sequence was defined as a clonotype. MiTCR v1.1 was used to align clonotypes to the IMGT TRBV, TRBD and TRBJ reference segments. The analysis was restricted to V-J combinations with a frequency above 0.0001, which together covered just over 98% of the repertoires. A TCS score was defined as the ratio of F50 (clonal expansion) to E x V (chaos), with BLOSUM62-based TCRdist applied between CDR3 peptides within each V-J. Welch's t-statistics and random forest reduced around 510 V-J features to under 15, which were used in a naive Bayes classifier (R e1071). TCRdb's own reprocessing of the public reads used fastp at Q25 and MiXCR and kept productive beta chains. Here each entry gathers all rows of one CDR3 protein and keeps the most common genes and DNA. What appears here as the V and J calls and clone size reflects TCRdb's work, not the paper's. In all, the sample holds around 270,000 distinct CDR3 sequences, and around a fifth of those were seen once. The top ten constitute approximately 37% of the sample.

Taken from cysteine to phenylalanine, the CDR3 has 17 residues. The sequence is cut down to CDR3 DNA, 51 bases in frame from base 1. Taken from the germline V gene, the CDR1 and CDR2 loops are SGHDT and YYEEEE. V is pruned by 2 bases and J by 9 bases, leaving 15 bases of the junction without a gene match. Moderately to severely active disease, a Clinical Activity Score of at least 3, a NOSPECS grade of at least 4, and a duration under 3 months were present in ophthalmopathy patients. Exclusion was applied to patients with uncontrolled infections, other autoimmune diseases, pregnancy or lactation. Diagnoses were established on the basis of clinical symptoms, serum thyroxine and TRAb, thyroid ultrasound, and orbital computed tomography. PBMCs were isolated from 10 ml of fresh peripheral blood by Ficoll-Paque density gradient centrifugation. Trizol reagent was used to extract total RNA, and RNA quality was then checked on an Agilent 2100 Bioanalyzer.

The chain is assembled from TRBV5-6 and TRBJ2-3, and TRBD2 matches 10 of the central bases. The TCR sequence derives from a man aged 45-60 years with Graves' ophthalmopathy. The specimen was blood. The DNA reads TGTGCCAGCAGCTTCATTGGACAGGGACTAGCGTTTGAAACGCAGTATTTT. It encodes CASSFIGQGLAFETQYF.